This T cell receptor (beta chain) was retrieved from a study of shared clonotypes between healthy human individuals. About the research overall: CD4 naive and memory got three plates each, CD8 naive two, CD8 memory one.

The genomic DNA of each subset was split evenly across several immunoSEQ plates. Profiled with immunoSEQ multiplex PCR; TCRdb holds only in-frame clones, not every one. The sample includes about 1 million clones, 78% of them seen just once. This clone was counted only a few times. The receptor's source is a man between 18 and 35 years old in good health. Some clones in this sample may be carry-over from other donors' samples. Input material: memory CD4+ T cells from PBMCs. Documented subset: CD45RA-negative fraction.

CDR3 region: CAISENANYGYTF. CDR3 DNA: TGTGCCATCAGTGAGAACGCTAACTATGGCTACACCTTC. The chain carries TRBV10-3 and TRBJ1-2; unclear D gene. The V end lost 2 bases, the J end lost 0 bases, and 4 bases lay between the germline ends. Germline CDR1 ENHRY, CDR2 SYGVKD. The CDR3 has 13 residues.